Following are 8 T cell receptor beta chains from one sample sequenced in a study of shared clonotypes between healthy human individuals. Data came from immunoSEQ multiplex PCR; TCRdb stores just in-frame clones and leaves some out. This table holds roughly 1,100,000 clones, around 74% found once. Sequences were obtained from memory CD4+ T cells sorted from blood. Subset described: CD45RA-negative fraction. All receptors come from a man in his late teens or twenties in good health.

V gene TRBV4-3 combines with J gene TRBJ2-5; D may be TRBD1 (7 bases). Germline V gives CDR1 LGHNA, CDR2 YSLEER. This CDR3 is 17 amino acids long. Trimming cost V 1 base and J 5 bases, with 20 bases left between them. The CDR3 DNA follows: TGCGCCAGCAGCCAAGCCCTTAAAGGCGCAGGGGGGGAGACCCAGTACTTC. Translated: CASSQALKGAGGETQYF.

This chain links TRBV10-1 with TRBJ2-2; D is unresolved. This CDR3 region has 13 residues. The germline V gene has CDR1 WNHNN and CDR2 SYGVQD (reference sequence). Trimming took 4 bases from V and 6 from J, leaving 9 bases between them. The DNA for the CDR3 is TGCGCCAGCAGTGTAGGAAGCCCCGGGGAGCTGTTTTTT. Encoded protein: CASSVGSPGELFF.

Here the CDR3 DNA reads TGTGCCAGCAGCCCGGGGACACCTAACTATGGCTACACCTTC. Its protein product is CASSPGTPNYGYTF. V gene TRBV5-6 combines with J gene TRBJ1-2; weak D call: TRBD1 (6 bases). Trimming pared 4 bases from V and 0 bases from J, leaving 10 bases between. Germline loops: CDR1 SGHDT, CDR2 YYEEEE. The CDR3 spans 14 residues.

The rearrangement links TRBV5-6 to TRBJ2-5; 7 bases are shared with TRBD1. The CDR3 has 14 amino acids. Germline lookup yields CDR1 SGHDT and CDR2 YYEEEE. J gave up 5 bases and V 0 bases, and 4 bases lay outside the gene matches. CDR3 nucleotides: TGTGCCAGCAGCTTGGGAGGGGGCCGTGAGACCCAGTACTTC. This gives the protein CASSLGGGRETQYF.

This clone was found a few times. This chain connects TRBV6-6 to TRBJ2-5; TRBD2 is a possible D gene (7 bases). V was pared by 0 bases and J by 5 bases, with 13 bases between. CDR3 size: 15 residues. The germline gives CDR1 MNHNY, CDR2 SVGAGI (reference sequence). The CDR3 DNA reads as TGTGCCAGCAGTTACTCTCTGGGGGGGCACGAGACCCAGTACTTC. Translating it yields CASSYSLGGHETQYF.

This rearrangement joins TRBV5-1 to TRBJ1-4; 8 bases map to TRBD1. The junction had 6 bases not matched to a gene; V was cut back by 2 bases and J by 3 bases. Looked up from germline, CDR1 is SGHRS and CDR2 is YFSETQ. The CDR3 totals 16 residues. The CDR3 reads CASSLQGVGSNEKLFF. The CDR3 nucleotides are TGCGCCAGCAGCTTACAGGGGGTTGGCTCTAATGAAAAACTGTTTTTT.

The CDR3 is CASSRGPGQPSSGNTIYF. The CDR3 region has the DNA TGTGCCAGCAGCCGAGGACCGGGACAGCCGAGCTCTGGAAACACCATATATTTT. The rearrangement joins TRBV7-8 to TRBJ1-3; TRBD1 agrees at 7 bases. After removal of 5 bases from V and 0 bases from J, the junction contained 13 bases not matched to a gene. In germline, CDR1 is SGHVS, CDR2 FQNEAQ. The length of the CDR3 is 18 residues.

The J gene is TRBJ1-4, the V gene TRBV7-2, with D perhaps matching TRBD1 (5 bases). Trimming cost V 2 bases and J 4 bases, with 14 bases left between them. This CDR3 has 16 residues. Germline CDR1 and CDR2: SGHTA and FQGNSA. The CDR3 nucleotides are TGTGCCAGCAGCTTAAGCAAGGGGCCGGGTAATGAAAAACTGTTTTTT. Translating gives CASSLSKGPGNEKLFF.